Listed below are T cell receptor beta chains from one sample, sequenced in a study of spatial heterogeneity in lung cancer. TCRdb ran MiXCR on the 5' RACE reads and lists one entry per CDR3 protein. The profile shows about 22,000 distinct CDR3 sequences, just under 6% of them singletons. This sample comprised PBMCs, obtained at surgery. The receptors here all came from a male donor with early-stage non-small cell lung cancer. Both conserved end residues are part of each CDR3. D genes are given only for firm matches. Clone size, where shown, is once, few, many, or a class for clones that have expanded.

TRBV7-2	TRBJ1-5	-	-	CASSLGVVGNQPQHF	TGTGCCAGCAGCCTAGGGGTTGTAGGTAATCAGCCCCAGCATTTT
TRBV29-1	TRBJ1-2	many	-	CSVEQNYGYTF	TGCAGCGTTGAACAGAACTATGGCTACACCTTC
TRBV5-5	TRBJ2-5	many	TRBD2	CASSLGLAGVRETQYF	TGTGCCAGCAGCCTCGGACTAGCGGGAGTGAGGGAGACCCAGTACTTC
TRBV3-1	TRBJ1-3	many	-	CASSQTQGVDSGNTIYF	TGTGCCAGCAGCCAAACCCAAGGGGTCGACTCTGGAAACACCATATATTTT
TRBV19	TRBJ1-2	-	TRBD1	CASSLSGTGSGYGYTF	TGTGCCAGTAGCCTGTCCGGGACAGGGAGCGGCTATGGCTACACCTTC
TRBV5-1	TRBJ1-5	many	-	CASSTYSNQPQHF	TGCGCCAGCAGCACTTATAGCAATCAGCCCCAGCATTTT
TRBV6-6	TRBJ2-7	many	-	CASSYSNSFSYEQYF	TGTGCCAGCAGTTACTCGAACAGCTTCTCCTACGAGCAGTACTTC
TRBV20-1	TRBJ1-5	few	-	CSAFDPNSNQPQHF	TGCAGTGCGTTCGATCCAAATAGCAATCAGCCCCAGCATTTT
TRBV7-3	TRBJ1-5	many	-	CASGGWLDQPQHF	TGTGCCAGCGGGGGGTGGCTGGATCAGCCCCAGCATTTT
TRBV20-1	TRBJ1-2	many	TRBD1	CSAQERDRSNYGYTF	TGCAGTGCCCAGGAAAGGGACAGGAGTAACTATGGCTACACCTTC
TRBV5-5	TRBJ1-6	many	-	CASSRDVNSPLHF	TGTGCCAGCAGCCGGGATGTAAATTCACCCCTCCACTTT
TRBV7-8	TRBJ1-6	many	TRBD1	CASSVPTGNNSPLHF	TGTGCCAGCAGCGTCCCGACAGGGAATAATTCACCCCTCCACTTT
TRBV6-2/TRBV6-3	TRBJ2-2	many	-	CASSYYISGELFF	TGTGCCAGCAGTTACTACATTTCCGGGGAGCTGTTTTTT
TRBV28	TRBJ2-5	few	TRBD2	CAARASGNMETQYF	TGTGCCGCCCGGGCTAGCGGGAATATGGAGACCCAGTACTTC
TRBV5-6	TRBJ2-3	-	-	CASSSTQNTQYF	TGTGCCAGCAGCTCGACGCAGAATACGCAGTATTTT
TRBV4-3	TRBJ2-4	many	TRBD2	CASSQRAKASGNKNIQYF	TGCGCCAGCAGCCAAAGAGCCAAGGCTAGCGGGAACAAAAACATTCAGTACTTC